The TCR beta chain under discussion was sequenced for a study of shared clonotypes between healthy human individuals. Selected positively for CCR7 and CD45RO-negative, naive CD8 cells excluded terminally differentiated effector memory CD45RA+ cells. V was trimmed by 0 bases and J by 3 bases, leaving 7 bases between them. The CDR3 has 14 amino acids. Germline lookup yields CDR1 SGHDT and CDR2 YYEEEE. Only in-frame clones appear in the TCRdb table, and some are missing; sequencing was by immunoSEQ multiplex PCR. The table records about 2,100,000 clones, more than 85% of them present only once. The rearrangement joins TRBV5-6 to TRBJ2-1; D might be TRBD1 or TRBD2, each matching 5 bases. This receptor was obtained from a man aged 18-30 years in good health. Some clones in this sample may be carry-over from other donors' samples. Sequenced input: naive CD8+ T cells from PBMCs. The CDR3 DNA sequence: TGTGCCAGCAGCTTGGATGGGGGCTACAATGAGCAGTTCTTC. Its translation: CASSLDGGYNEQFF.